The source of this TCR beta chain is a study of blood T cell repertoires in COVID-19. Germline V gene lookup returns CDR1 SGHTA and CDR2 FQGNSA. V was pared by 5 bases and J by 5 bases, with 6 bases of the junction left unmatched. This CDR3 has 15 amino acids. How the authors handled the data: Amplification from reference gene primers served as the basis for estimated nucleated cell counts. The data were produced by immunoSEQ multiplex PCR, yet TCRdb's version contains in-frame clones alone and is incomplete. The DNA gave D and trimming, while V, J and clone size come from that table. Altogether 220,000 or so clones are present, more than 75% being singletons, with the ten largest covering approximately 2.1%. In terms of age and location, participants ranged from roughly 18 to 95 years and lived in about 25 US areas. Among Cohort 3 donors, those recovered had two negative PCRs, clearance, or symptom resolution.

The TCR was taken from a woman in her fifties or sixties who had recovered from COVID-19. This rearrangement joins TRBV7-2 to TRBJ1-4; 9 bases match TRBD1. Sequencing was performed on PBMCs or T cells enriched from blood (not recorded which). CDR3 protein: CASSRVGQGNEKLFF. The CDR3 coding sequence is TGTGCCAGCAGCCGTGTGGGACAGGGCAATGAAAAACTGTTTTTT.